These T cell receptor beta chains were read from a single sample in a study of blood T cell repertoires in COVID-19. Measured with immunoSEQ multiplex PCR; TCRdb has only the in-frame clones, and not every one. The sample records more than 150,000 clones, 84% being singletons. Material for sequencing was PBMCs or T cells enriched from blood (not recorded which). The receptors shown here come from a woman aged 45-65 years who had recovered from COVID-19. Both conserved end residues are part of each CDR3. The D gene is left open where the match is weak. For some rows the clone size is stated as once, few or many, or as a class when expanded; others skip it.

abundance,v_gene,j_gene,d_gene,len,CDR3aa,CDR3nt
.,TRBV11-3,TRBJ1-2,.,14,CASSSTGFSYGYTF,TGTGCCAGCAGCTCTACAGGGTTTAGCTATGGCTACACCTTC
.,TRBV18,TRBJ1-1,.,15,CASSPGRTANTEAFF,TGTGCCAGCTCACCAGGTAGGACAGCGAACACTGAAGCTTTCTTT
.,TRBV6-1,TRBJ2-5,.,13,CASSEQWLETQYF,TGTGCCAGCAGTGAACAGTGGCTGGAGACCCAGTACTTC
once,TRBV25-1,TRBJ2-5,TRBD2,15,CASSVASGGRETQYF,TGTGCCAGCAGTGTAGCTAGCGGGGGCCGGGAGACCCAGTACTTC
.,TRBV29-1,TRBJ2-2,TRBD1,13,CSGGTGNTGELFF,TGCAGCGGGGGGACAGGGAACACCGGGGAGCTGTTTTTT
.,TRBV9,TRBJ2-1,TRBD1,16,CASSARGQGALNEQFF,TGTGCCAGCAGCGCTAGGGGACAGGGGGCGCTGAATGAGCAGTTCTTC
.,TRBV9,TRBJ2-3,.,17,CASSVSYGGEVKDTQYF,TGTGCCAGCAGCGTATCCTACGGCGGGGAAGTGAAAGATACGCAGTATTTT
once,TRBV6-5,TRBJ2-7,.,11,CASPRDYEQYF,TGTGCCAGCCCACGGGACTACGAGCAGTACTTC
.,TRBV13,TRBJ1-3,TRBD1,16,CASSLTGGVSGNTIYF,TGTGCCAGCAGCTTGACAGGGGGGGTATCTGGAAACACCATATATTTT
.,TRBV7-2,TRBJ2-7,.,13,CASSSRRAYEQYF,TGTGCCAGCAGCTCGAGGAGAGCCTACGAGCAGTACTTC
few,TRBV7-9,TRBJ2-7,.,14,CASSSGQKIYEQYF,TGTGCCAGCAGCTCAGGACAGAAGATCTACGAGCAGTACTTC
.,TRBV7-9,TRBJ2-1,TRBD2,14,CAGVVASGSDEQFF,TGTGCCGGGGTAGTCGCTAGCGGGAGCGATGAGCAGTTCTTC
.,TRBV7-9,TRBJ1-1,TRBD1,14,CASSPQGANTEAFF,TGTGCCAGCAGCCCACAGGGGGCGAACACTGAAGCTTTCTTT
.,TRBV19,TRBJ2-6,TRBD1,17,CASSKRQGQGGANVLTF,TGTGCCAGTAGTAAACGACAGGGTCAGGGTGGGGCCAACGTCCTGACTTTC
.,TRBV11-3,TRBJ2-5,TRBD2,20,CASSDQFSHSGGQFQETQYF,TGTGCCAGCAGCGATCAATTTAGTCATAGCGGGGGGCAGTTCCAAGAGACCCAGTACTTC
.,TRBV28,TRBJ1-5,TRBD1,14,CASSRGTGGQPQHF,TGTGCCAGCAGTAGGGGGACAGGGGGTCAGCCCCAGCATTTT
.,TRBV7-2,TRBJ1-5,.,15,CASSLDRGEYQPQHF,TGTGCCAGCAGCTTGGATCGGGGGGAATATCAGCCCCAGCATTTT
.,TRBV7-2,TRBJ2-1,.,15,CASSLYWSPDNEQFF,TGTGCCAGCAGCTTATACTGGAGCCCCGACAATGAGCAGTTCTTC
.,TRBV18,TRBJ1-2,TRBD1,14,CASSPSQGAGGYTF,TGTGCCAGCTCACCTTCACAGGGGGCAGGGGGCTACACCTTC
once,TRBV14,TRBJ2-1,.,13,CASSQAGYNEQFF,TGTGCCAGCAGCCAGGCAGGCTACAATGAGCAGTTCTTC
once,TRBV18,TRBJ2-1,TRBD2,16,CASSPFRLAGENEQFF,TGTGCCAGCTCACCATTTAGACTAGCGGGGGAGAATGAGCAGTTCTTC
.,TRBV25-1,TRBJ1-1,TRBD1,13,CASSFGTATEAFF,TGTGCCAGCAGTTTCGGGACAGCTACTGAAGCTTTCTTT
.,TRBV20-1,TRBJ2-7,TRBD1,11,CSVGGPYEQYF,TGCAGTGTAGGGGGCCCCTACGAGCAGTACTTC
.,TRBV29-1,TRBJ1-2,.,14,CSVDWLGGAQGYTF,TGCAGCGTTGACTGGCTGGGGGGGGCTCAAGGCTACACCTTC
few,TRBV18,TRBJ2-2,.,15,CASSGALMYTGELFF,TGTGCCAGCTCAGGGGCATTAATGTACACCGGGGAGCTGTTTTTT
.,TRBV11-2,TRBJ2-5,TRBD2,14,CASSSHGRGETQYF,TGTGCCAGCAGCTCCCACGGGAGGGGAGAGACCCAGTACTTC
few,TRBV4-3,TRBJ1-2,.,14,CASSQDLVNYGYTF,TGCGCCAGCAGCCAAGATTTAGTGAACTATGGCTACACCTTC
.,TRBV5-4,TRBJ2-5,TRBD2,16,CASSLGLAGAQETQYF,TGTGCCAGCAGCTTGGGGCTAGCGGGAGCCCAAGAGACCCAGTACTTC
once,TRBV20-1,TRBJ1-1,.,10,CSATREEAFF,TGCAGTGCTACCAGGGAAGAAGCTTTCTTT
.,TRBV11-3,TRBJ2-2,.,16,CASSLASFANTGELFF,TGTGCCAGCAGCTTAGCTTCGTTCGCGAACACCGGGGAGCTGTTTTTT
few,TRBV24-1,TRBJ2-5,.,15,CATSEQSGNRETQYF,TGTGCCACCAGTGAACAATCAGGGAATAGAGAGACCCAGTACTTC
.,TRBV28,TRBJ2-1,TRBD1,15,CASTQGAGGLYEQFF,TGTGCCAGCACTCAGGGGGCAGGGGGACTCTATGAGCAGTTCTTC
.,TRBV9,TRBJ1-5,.,14,CASSRTAEGQPQHF,TGTGCCAGTTCCCGGACGGCCGAGGGCCAGCCCCAGCATTTT
.,TRBV5-1,TRBJ2-7,TRBD2,17,CASSLAWAAGGSREQYF,TGCGCCAGCAGCTTGGCGTGGGCGGCGGGGGGATCCCGCGAGCAGTACTTC
.,TRBV29-1,TRBJ1-1,TRBD1,13,CSAATGTNTEAFF,TGCAGCGCCGCGACAGGGACAAACACTGAAGCTTTCTTT
.,TRBV2,TRBJ1-1,.,14,CASSEDGWDTEAFF,TGTGCCAGCAGTGAAGACGGGTGGGACACTGAAGCTTTCTTT
.,TRBV14,TRBJ2-2,.,16,CASSRPGRVRTGELFF,TGTGCCAGCAGCCGGCCAGGCAGGGTGAGGACCGGGGAGCTGTTTTTT
.,TRBV14,TRBJ1-1,.,13,CASRNTGRTEAFF,TGTGCCAGCAGGAATACAGGGCGGACTGAAGCTTTCTTT
once,TRBV10-3,TRBJ2-1,TRBD2,16,CAISGKTSGDNNEQFF,TGTGCCATCAGCGGGAAGACTAGCGGGGACAACAATGAGCAGTTCTTC
many,TRBV4-3,TRBJ2-2,.,18,CASSPTRQDGQLTGELFF,TGCGCCAGCAGCCCGACACGACAGGACGGTCAACTTACCGGGGAGCTGTTTTTT
.,TRBV18,TRBJ2-4,.,15,CASSPSTGFGNIQYF,TGTGCCAGCTCACCTTCTACAGGGTTTGGAAACATTCAGTACTTC
.,TRBV19,TRBJ1-1,.,13,CASSIGQLTEAFF,TGTGCCAGTAGTATCGGACAGCTCACTGAAGCTTTCTTT
.,TRBV9,TRBJ2-2,TRBD1,17,CASSDRTGGPNTGELFF,TGTGCCAGCAGCGATCGGACAGGGGGCCCGAACACCGGGGAGCTGTTTTTT
.,TRBV10-3,TRBJ2-1,TRBD2,16,CAISGPTSGADNEQFF,TGTGCCATCAGTGGTCCGACTAGCGGGGCGGACAATGAGCAGTTCTTC
.,TRBV7-2,TRBJ2-7,.,15,CASSLDSGSGNEQYF,TGTGCCAGCAGCTTAGATAGTGGAAGCGGCAACGAGCAGTACTTC
.,TRBV6-5,TRBJ1-6,.,15,CASSWSQNGGSPLHF,TGTGCCAGCAGTTGGTCACAGAATGGAGGTTCACCCCTCCACTTT
.,TRBV28,TRBJ2-5,.,13,CASRGGGIETQYF,TGTGCCAGCAGGGGAGGCGGGATAGAGACCCAGTACTTC
.,TRBV27,TRBJ2-5,.,14,CASSGQASGETQYF,TGTGCCAGCAGTGGCCAGGCTTCAGGAGAGACCCAGTACTTC
.,TRBV2,TRBJ2-3,.,13,CASAGTFTDTQYF,TGTGCCAGCGCGGGGACGTTCACAGATACGCAGTATTTT
.,TRBV27,TRBJ1-5,.,13,CASSLSGPGAQHF,TGTGCCAGCAGTCTATCCGGTCCCGGGGCCCAGCATTTT
once,TRBV2,TRBJ2-7,TRBD1,14,CASSGNRGRDEQYF,TGTGCCAGCAGTGGGAACAGGGGACGTGACGAGCAGTACTTC
.,TRBV11-2,TRBJ2-1,.,13,CASSLGSPGEQFF,TGTGCCAGCAGCCTCGGAAGCCCGGGTGAGCAGTTCTTC
.,TRBV19,TRBJ1-2,.,14,CASSRFEAVYGYTF,TGTGCCAGTAGTAGGTTCGAGGCAGTCTATGGCTACACCTTC
.,TRBV4-1,TRBJ2-1,TRBD2,18,CASSPRGRGGGSYNEQFF,TGCGCCAGCAGCCCCCGGGGTCGCGGGGGGGGATCCTACAATGAGCAGTTCTTC
.,TRBV6-6,TRBJ2-1,.,14,CASSYLTGYNEQFF,TGTGCCAGCAGTTACTTGACGGGATACAATGAGCAGTTCTTC
.,TRBV4-2,TRBJ1-4,TRBD1,14,CASSQTGGDEKLFF,TGTGCCAGCAGCCAGACAGGGGGCGATGAAAAACTGTTTTTT
.,TRBV5-4,TRBJ2-1,.,16,CASSQVPQVSYNEQFF,TGTGCCAGCAGCCAGGTCCCCCAGGTATCCTACAATGAGCAGTTCTTC
.,TRBV7-7,TRBJ2-1,.,15,CASSPLPGDGNEQFF,TGTGCTAGCAGCCCACTGCCGGGAGATGGGAATGAGCAGTTCTTC
.,TRBV15,TRBJ1-2,.,12,CATSREVGGYTF,TGTGCCACCAGCAGAGAGGTGGGCGGCTACACCTTC